The clone carrying this T cell receptor (beta chain) was detected many times. The antigen is not known. The entry originates in a study of beta chain features in type 1 diabetes. Study-wide context: Sorted cells from all samples, numbering 100 million to 120 million, were examined.

All of the isolated RNA was reverse transcribed, so expressed TCRB transcripts were sequenced. Sequenced by immunoSEQ multiplex PCR; TCRdb stores in-frame clones only, minus some. The sample holds about 390,000 clones, 8.5% to 10% seen once. Study-wide findings and caveats: Among all four CD4+ subsets, Type 1 diabetes patients had TCRB CDR3s that were moderately but significantly shorter. Among patients, naive, central memory and Treg TCRB repertoires appeared more similar than among healthy donors.

CDR1 is SNHLY and CDR2 is FYNNEI in the germline V gene. The CDR3 spans 14 residues. Trimming cost V 3 bases and J 6 bases, with 12 bases left between them. Sequencing input: central memory CD4+ T cells from blood. The chain joins TRBV2 to TRBJ2-4; no clear D. The source is a man aged 25 to 40 with type 1 diabetes. The CDR3 DNA reads TGTGCCAGCAGTGACGGTAGGGTGGGAAACATTCAGTACTTC. Its translation is CASSDGRVGNIQYF.